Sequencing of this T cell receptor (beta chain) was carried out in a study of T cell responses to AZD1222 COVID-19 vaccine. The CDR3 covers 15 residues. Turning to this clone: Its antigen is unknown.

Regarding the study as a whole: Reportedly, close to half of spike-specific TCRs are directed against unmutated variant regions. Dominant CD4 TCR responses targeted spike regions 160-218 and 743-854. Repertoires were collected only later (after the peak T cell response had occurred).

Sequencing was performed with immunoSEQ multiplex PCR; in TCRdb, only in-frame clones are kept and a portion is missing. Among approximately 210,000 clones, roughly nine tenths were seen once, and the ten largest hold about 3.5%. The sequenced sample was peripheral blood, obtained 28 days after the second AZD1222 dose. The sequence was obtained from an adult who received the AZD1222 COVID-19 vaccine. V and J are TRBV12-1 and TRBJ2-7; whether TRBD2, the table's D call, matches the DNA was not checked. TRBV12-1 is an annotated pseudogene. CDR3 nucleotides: TGTGCCACCGGACCCGGGCGGGAGGGCCGGCTCGAGCAGTACTTC. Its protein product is CATGPGREGRLEQYF.